The clone carrying this T cell receptor beta chain showed up just a few times. No antigen is known for it. The data derive from a study of T cell repertoires in cytomegalovirus infection. Study overall: Public TCR beta signatures were indicative of both CMV infection and a matching HLA type. Overall study findings and caveats: Ex vivo responses were dominated by HLA-C-restricted CMV-specific TCR beta clonotypes. Cumulative public TCR beta family frequency identified CMV carriers with the relevant HLA.

TCRdb re-called the reads through MiXCR, storing one row per CDR3 protein. The data show some 700,000 distinct CDR3 sequences, about 40% seen once. V was pared by 3 bases and J by 7 bases, with 6 bases of the junction left unmatched. The CDR3 runs to 14 residues. Germline V CDR1 and CDR2: MNHGY, SAAAGT. The source of this sequence is a human donor in good health (CMV status not recorded). Some clones in this sample may be carry-over from other donors' samples. The sequencing input was PBMCs. The V gene is TRBV6-8, the J gene TRBJ1-5; 7 bases fit TRBD1. As DNA, the CDR3 is TGTGCCAGCAGTTATGACAGGGACGGGCAGCCCCAGCATTTT. Amino acid sequence: CASSYDRDGQPQHF.